This paragraph covers one T cell receptor (beta chain) sequence. Trimming removed 2 bases at V and 6 bases at J, with 19 bases between. Germline V gives CDR1 GTSNPN, CDR2 SVGIG (reference sequence). This CDR3 is 15 amino acids long. These data originate in a study of Ad26.COV2.S vaccination and SARS-CoV-2 variants. Sample treatment: approximately 18 received Ad26.COV2.S at low or high dose, single or two shots; 5 received placebo; per-sample allocation not given. Sampling happened 63 days after the first vaccine or placebo injection. It was Wuhan-strain SARS-CoV-2 spike that the Ad26 vaccine vector expressed. Profiled with immunoSEQ multiplex PCR; TCRdb holds only in-frame clones, not every one. The sample carries more than 300,000 clones, around 85% recorded once.

The clonotype was recovered from a person between 18 and 59 years old who received the Ad26.COV2.S COVID-19 vaccine or a placebo. The sequencing used peripheral blood, collected in a trial of Ad26.COV2.S vaccine versus placebo. V is TRBV30 and J is TRBJ1-2, with D possibly TRBD1 on 6 matching bases. The CDR3 reads CAWSLIRTASHGYTF. In DNA form, the CDR3 reads TGTGCCTGGAGTTTGATAAGGACAGCCTCCCATGGCTACACCTTC. Full variable domain (missing parts from reference TRBV30 and TRBJ1-2): SQTIHQWPATLVQPVGSPLSLECTVEGTSNPNLYWYRQAAGRGLQLLFYSVGIGQISSEVPQNLSASRPQDRQFILSSKKLLLSDSGFYLCAWSLIRTASHGYTFGSGTRLTVV.